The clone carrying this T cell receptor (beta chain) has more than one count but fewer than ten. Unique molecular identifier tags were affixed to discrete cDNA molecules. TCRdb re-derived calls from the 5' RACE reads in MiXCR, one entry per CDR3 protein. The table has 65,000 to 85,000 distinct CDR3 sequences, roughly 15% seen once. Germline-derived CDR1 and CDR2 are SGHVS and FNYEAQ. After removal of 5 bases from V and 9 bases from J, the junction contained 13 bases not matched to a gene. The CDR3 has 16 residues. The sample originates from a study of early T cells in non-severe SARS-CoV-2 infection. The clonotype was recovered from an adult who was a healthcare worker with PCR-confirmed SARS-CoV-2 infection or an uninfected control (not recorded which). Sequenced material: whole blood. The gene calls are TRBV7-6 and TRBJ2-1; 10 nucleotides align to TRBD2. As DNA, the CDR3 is TGTGCCAGCAGCGCCCAACCTAGCGGGAGTTTAAGTGAGCAGTTCTTC. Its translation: CASSAQPSGSLSEQFF.